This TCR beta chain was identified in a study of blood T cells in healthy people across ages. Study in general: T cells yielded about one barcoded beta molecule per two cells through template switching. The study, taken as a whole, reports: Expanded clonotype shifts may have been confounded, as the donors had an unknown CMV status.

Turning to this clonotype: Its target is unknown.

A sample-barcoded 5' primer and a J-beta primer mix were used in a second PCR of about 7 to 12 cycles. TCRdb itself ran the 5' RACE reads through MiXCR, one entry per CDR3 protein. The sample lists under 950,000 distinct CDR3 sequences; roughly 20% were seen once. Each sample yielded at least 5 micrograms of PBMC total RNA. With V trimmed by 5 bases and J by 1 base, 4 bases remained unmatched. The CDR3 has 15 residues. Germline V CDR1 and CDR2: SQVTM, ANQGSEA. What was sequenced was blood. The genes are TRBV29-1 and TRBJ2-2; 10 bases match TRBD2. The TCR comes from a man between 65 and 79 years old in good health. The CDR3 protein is CSVPRLAGNTGELFF. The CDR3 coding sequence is TGCAGCGTTCCCCGACTAGCGGGGAACACCGGGGAGCTGTTTTTT.